Here is one T cell receptor (beta chain) with its context. Its antigen is currently not known. Base-call qualities are not available, and no considerably larger clone is one nucleotide away. These data originate in a study of control samples from healthy donors and cancer patients (dated by TCRdb to 2019 to 2021). Library preparation was by the immunoSEQ multiplex PCR assay. TCRdb re-hosts the immuneACCESS table, in-frame sequences only. Its copies lack some clones; in the studies checked, an unresolved V gene accounts for under half of them, and the cause for the rest is not known. The sample yields approximately 110,000 clones; about 89% were counted once. The ten largest clonotypes hold 15% to 20% of the sample. At the junction V is shortened by 10 bases and J by 0 bases, with 9 bases in between. Looking up the germline V gene yields CDR1 ENHRY and CDR2 SYGVKD. From its cysteine to its phenylalanine, the CDR3 spans 12 amino acids. The DNA shown is the 36-base CDR3, in frame from base 1.

Sample: blood. Here the chain combines TRBV10-3 and TRBJ1-2, with TRBD1 perhaps the D gene, on 6 matching bases. This sequence originates from a woman aged 45-65 years in good health. The CDR3 protein: CATKGANYGYTF. The DNA reads TGTGCCACGAAGGGGGCTAACTATGGCTACACCTTC.